Listed below are T cell receptor beta chains from one sample, sequenced in a study of cytomegalovirus exposure and HLA in healthy donors. The table came from immunoSEQ multiplex PCR; TCRdb's copy has only in-frame clones and leaves some out. The sample has about 160,000 clones, approximately 90% seen once; the top ten hold roughly 3%. The specimen sequenced was PBMCs. These receptors were collected from a man aged 18 to 30 in good health and CMV-seronegative. Both conserved end residues are part of each CDR3. A D gene is named only where the DNA matches it firmly. For some rows the clone size is stated as once, few or many, or as a class when expanded; others skip it.

v_gene: TRBV5-1
d_gene: TRBD1
abundance: NA
j_gene: TRBJ2-7
CDR3aa: CASSRGTASGLLSYEQYF
CDR3nt: TGCGCCAGCAGCCGAGGGACAGCCTCCGGTTTGTTAAGCTACGAGCAGTACTTC

v_gene: TRBV6-1
d_gene: TRBD2
abundance: NA
j_gene: TRBJ2-5
CDR3aa: CASRKTSGGPAAQYF
CDR3nt: TGTGCCAGCAGGAAGACTAGCGGGGGCCCCGCGGCCCAGTACTTC

v_gene: TRBV6-5
d_gene: NA
abundance: once
j_gene: TRBJ1-1
CDR3aa: CASSSRGGLNTEAFF
CDR3nt: TGTGCCAGCAGTTCCCGGGGAGGGCTGAACACTGAAGCTTTCTTT

v_gene: TRBV20-1
d_gene: NA
abundance: few
j_gene: TRBJ1-1
CDR3aa: CSASMNTEAFF
CDR3nt: TGCAGTGCTTCTATGAACACTGAAGCTTTCTTT

v_gene: TRBV25-1
d_gene: TRBD1
abundance: once
j_gene: TRBJ2-1
CDR3aa: CASTVQGKYNEQFF
CDR3nt: TGTGCCAGCACCGTACAGGGGAAATACAATGAGCAGTTCTTC

v_gene: TRBV19
d_gene: NA
abundance: NA
j_gene: TRBJ2-2
CDR3aa: CASILRAGLTGELFF
CDR3nt: TGTGCCAGTATCTTAAGGGCAGGGCTCACCGGGGAGCTGTTTTTT

v_gene: TRBV7-9
d_gene: NA
abundance: NA
j_gene: TRBJ2-3
CDR3aa: CASSLSEGRADTQYF
CDR3nt: TGTGCCAGCAGCTTATCCGAGGGCCGGGCAGATACGCAGTATTTT

v_gene: TRBV7-2
d_gene: NA
abundance: NA
j_gene: TRBJ2-1
CDR3aa: CASSSLGNEQFF
CDR3nt: TGTGCCAGCAGCTCACTCGGTAATGAGCAGTTCTTC

v_gene: TRBV5-1
d_gene: NA
abundance: NA
j_gene: TRBJ2-1
CDR3aa: CASSLTRSQSSYNEQFF
CDR3nt: TGCGCCAGCAGCTTGACTCGGTCCCAAAGCTCCTACAATGAGCAGTTCTTC

v_gene: TRBV5-1
d_gene: TRBD2
abundance: NA
j_gene: TRBJ2-1
CDR3aa: CASSPFGGDEQFF
CDR3nt: TGCGCCAGCAGCCCCTTCGGGGGGGATGAGCAGTTCTTC

v_gene: TRBV5-1
d_gene: TRBD1
abundance: NA
j_gene: TRBJ2-5
CDR3aa: CASSIRQGRGSQYF
CDR3nt: TGCGCCAGCAGCATTAGACAGGGCCGGGGTTCCCAGTACTTC

v_gene: TRBV6-1
d_gene: NA
abundance: NA
j_gene: TRBJ2-3
CDR3aa: CASLQGGLTDTQYF
CDR3nt: TGTGCCAGCCTACAGGGGGGGCTAACAGATACGCAGTATTTT

v_gene: TRBV2
d_gene: NA
abundance: few
j_gene: TRBJ1-2
CDR3aa: CASSDESIFYGYTF
CDR3nt: TGTGCCAGCAGTGACGAGTCGATCTTCTATGGCTACACCTTC

v_gene: TRBV5-6
d_gene: NA
abundance: NA
j_gene: TRBJ2-7
CDR3aa: CASSGAGIYEQYF
CDR3nt: TGTGCCAGCAGCGGTGCCGGGATATACGAGCAGTACTTC

v_gene: TRBV29-1
d_gene: NA
abundance: medium-sized
j_gene: TRBJ2-1
CDR3aa: CSVERRDNEQFF
CDR3nt: TGCAGCGTTGAACGTAGAGACAATGAGCAGTTCTTC

v_gene: TRBV19
d_gene: TRBD1
abundance: few
j_gene: TRBJ2-7
CDR3aa: CASRPGTGPYEQYF
CDR3nt: TGTGCCAGTAGGCCCGGGACAGGTCCCTACGAGCAGTACTTC

v_gene: TRBV5-1
d_gene: NA
abundance: once
j_gene: TRBJ1-1
CDR3aa: CASSPQMANTEAFF
CDR3nt: TGCGCCAGCAGCCCACAGATGGCGAACACTGAAGCTTTCTTT

v_gene: TRBV7-9
d_gene: TRBD1
abundance: NA
j_gene: TRBJ1-1
CDR3aa: CASDRVGAEAFF
CDR3nt: TGTGCCAGCGACAGGGTTGGCGCTGAAGCTTTCTTT

v_gene: TRBV5-1
d_gene: TRBD2
abundance: NA
j_gene: TRBJ2-1
CDR3aa: CASSLPSGGGSSYNEQFF
CDR3nt: TGCGCCAGCAGCTTGCCTAGCGGGGGAGGGAGCTCCTACAATGAGCAGTTCTTC

v_gene: TRBV2
d_gene: NA
abundance: NA
j_gene: TRBJ2-2
CDR3aa: CASFWAGNTGELFF
CDR3nt: TGTGCCAGCTTTTGGGCGGGGAACACCGGGGAGCTGTTTTTT

v_gene: TRBV5-4
d_gene: NA
abundance: NA
j_gene: TRBJ1-2
CDR3aa: CASIPETARNYGYTF
CDR3nt: TGTGCCAGCATCCCGGAGACAGCACGTAACTATGGCTACACCTTC

v_gene: TRBV9
d_gene: NA
abundance: NA
j_gene: TRBJ2-3
CDR3aa: CASSVNSYGTDTQYF
CDR3nt: TGTGCCAGCAGCGTAAACTCCTACGGCACAGATACGCAGTATTTT

v_gene: TRBV11-2
d_gene: NA
abundance: NA
j_gene: TRBJ1-2
CDR3aa: CASSFRGTLYGYTF
CDR3nt: TGTGCCAGCAGCTTTAGAGGGACACTCTATGGCTACACCTTC

v_gene: TRBV27
d_gene: TRBD2
abundance: NA
j_gene: TRBJ2-5
CDR3aa: CASSLRSGLRKETQYF
CDR3nt: TGTGCCAGCAGTTTAAGGTCGGGACTAAGAAAAGAGACCCAGTACTTC

v_gene: TRBV5-6
d_gene: TRBD1
abundance: NA
j_gene: TRBJ2-5
CDR3aa: CASSSRQGGKETQYF
CDR3nt: TGTGCCAGCAGCTCCCGACAGGGGGGTAAGGAGACCCAGTACTTC

v_gene: TRBV28
d_gene: NA
abundance: NA
j_gene: TRBJ1-5
CDR3aa: CASQFLGRGNQPQHF
CDR3nt: TGTGCCAGCCAGTTTCTGGGGAGGGGCAATCAGCCCCAGCATTTT

v_gene: TRBV10-1
d_gene: NA
abundance: NA
j_gene: TRBJ2-3
CDR3aa: CASSEARPTDTQYF
CDR3nt: TGCGCCAGCAGTGAAGCGCGGCCCACAGATACGCAGTATTTT